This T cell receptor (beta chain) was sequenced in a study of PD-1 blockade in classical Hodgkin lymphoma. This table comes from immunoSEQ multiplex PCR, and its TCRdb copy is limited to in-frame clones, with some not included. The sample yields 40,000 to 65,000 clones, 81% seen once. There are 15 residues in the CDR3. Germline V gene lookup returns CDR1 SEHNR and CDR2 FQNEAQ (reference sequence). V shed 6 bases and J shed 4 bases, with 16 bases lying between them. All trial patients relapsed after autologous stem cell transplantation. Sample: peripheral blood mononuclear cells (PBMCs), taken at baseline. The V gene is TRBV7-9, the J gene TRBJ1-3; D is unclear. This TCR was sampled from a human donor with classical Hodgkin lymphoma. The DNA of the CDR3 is TGTGCCAGCAGGGCTGACTCCGGCCCCGGAAACACCATATATTTT. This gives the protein CASRADSGPGNTIYF.